This T cell receptor beta chain appears in the sequencing data of a study of blood T cell repertoires in COVID-19 (dated by TCRdb to the early 2020s). Regarding the research as a whole: The collaborator samples originated in the United States, Italy and Spain and spanned the acute and convalescent phases of COVID-19. Samples came from the ongoing ImmuneRACE study (first 160 participants) plus 1,254 subjects from 6 global collaborators. The repertoires were made available in a free public database intended to serve as a resource for research on the immune response to SARS-CoV-2. Subjects who had been exposed to COVID-19, were actively infected with it, or had recovered from it provided the deeply sampled blood TCRbeta repertoires that made up the dataset. The prospective study material was composed of cDNA or gDNA derived from T cells, B-cell-depleted T cells, or PBMCs. HLA class I and class II types, where available, came from metadata supplied by the sample provider rather than from assay-based typing. Nearly every sample came with metadata listing a de-identified subject ID, COVID-19 status, age in years and sex. Beyond this particular receptor, the publication reports: How much clinical and demographic metadata was included differed by source and by participant, and the metadata was provided uncurated.

On this clone: There is no known antigen for this receptor. It has no much larger one-base neighbor in the sample; base qualities were not kept.

The collaborating institutions used their own protocols to collect whole blood in K2EDTA tubes. For TCRbeta analysis, collaborators shipped samples as frozen whole blood, isolated PBMCs, or DNA extracted from either of those sample types. The immunoSEQ Assay, a bias-controlled multiplex PCR, was used to amplify TCRbeta CDR3 regions from genomic DNA. Under the source paper's analysis protocol: The number of nucleated cells in each sample was estimated from the amplification of reference gene primers within the assay. To quantify the absolute abundance of each unique TCRbeta CDR3 rearrangement, sequence reads were collapsed and filtered. For each sample, productive Simpson clonality was calculated by taking the square root of Simpson's diversity index across productive rearrangements. The immuneACCESS repertoire file appears here via TCRdb, limited to in-frame rearrangements. These files lack a portion of the clones; in checked studies, under half of the deficit traces to unresolved V genes, and the cause of the others is not known. The DNA was the basis for D and trimming; V, J and clone size are from that table. Recorded for this sample are about 100,000 clones; about 85% of them occurred a single time. More than 10% of the sample is held by the ten biggest clonotypes.

V and J lose 6 bases and 6 bases, and a span of 12 bases separates them. Taken from cysteine to phenylalanine, the CDR3 has 14 residues. Solely the CDR3 DNA is kept, with 42 bases framed from the first base. Reading the germline V gene (reference sequence) gives CDR1 LNHDA and CDR2 SQIVND. The source of this sequence is a human donor in a cohort sampled during active COVID-19. Rearrangement joined TRBV19 to TRBJ1-6, and possibly TRBD1, on 6 matching bases. Sequencing was carried out using peripheral blood. The CDR3 loop reads CASSTGTSNSPLHF. The nucleotide sequence reads TGTGCCAGTAGCACCGGGACAAGTAATTCACCCCTCCACTTT. When the CDR3 is completed using the reference TRBV19 and TRBJ1-6 genes on either side, the full variable domain is DGGITQSPKYLFRKEGQNVTLSCEQNLNHDAMYWYRQDPGQGLRLIYYSQIVNDFQKGDIAEGYSVSREKKESFPLTVTSAQKNPTAFYLCASSTGTSNSPLHFGNGTRLTVT.